The 4 T cell receptor beta chains reported below all come from one sample, sequenced in a study of blood T cells in healthy people across ages. The use of a sample-barcoded 5' primer and a J-beta primer mix characterized a second PCR of about 6 to 12 cycles. MiXCR was run by TCRdb on the 5' RACE reads, yielding one entry per CDR3 protein. The data show 1.5 million or so distinct CDR3 sequences, about 43% seen once. The specimen sequenced was blood. Source of these receptors: a young woman in good health.

The chain couples TRBV3-1 to TRBJ2-1; no firm D call. This CDR3 comprises 14 residues. Germline CDR1 and CDR2: LGHDT and YNNKEL (reference sequence). V lost 0 bases and J 6 bases, leaving 9 bases between the germline ends. The DNA of the CDR3 is TGTGCCAGCAGCCAAGATCCAGTGGCCAATGAGCAGTTCTTC. It codes for CASSQDPVANEQFF.

The chain uses TRBV11-2 and TRBJ1-4, with D maybe TRBD1 (5 bases). With 4 bases removed from V and 8 bases from J, the gap between germline ends came to 14 bases. The germline CDR1 and CDR2 sequences are SGHAT and FQNNGV. The CDR3 runs 14 residues. CDR3 nucleotides: TGTGCCAGCAGCTCCGGGGCCGGAGAGGAAAAACTGTTTTTT. It translates to CASSSGAGEEKLFF.

The CDR3 reads CASSSLRTNYGYTF. The CDR3 DNA reads TGTGCCAGCAGCTCGTTAAGAACTAACTATGGCTACACCTTC. V gene TRBV11-2 combines with J gene TRBJ1-2; no firm D call. Germline V gene data show CDR1 as SGHAT and CDR2 as FQNNGV. The CDR3 length is 14 residues. Trimming left V 4 bases short and J 0 bases short, with 9 bases between.

This clonotype showed up just a few times. This chain links TRBV25-1 with TRBJ2-7; the D is unclear. This CDR3 spans 14 amino acids. Deletions cut 2 bases from V and 0 bases from J, with 8 bases between. Germline CDR1 and CDR2: MGHDK and SYGVNS. The CDR3 DNA reads as TGTGCCAGCAGTGAACTTAGGAGCTCCTACGAGCAGTACTTC. Its translation is CASSELRSSYEQYF.